This T cell receptor (beta chain) was sequenced during a study of technical replicates of blood from four donors. Germline values: CDR1 LGHNA, CDR2 YNFKEQ. Trimming removed 4 bases from V and 8 bases from J, with 15 bases in between. CDR3 length: 14 amino acids. Measured with immunoSEQ multiplex PCR; TCRdb has only the in-frame clones, and not every one. The repertoire consists of tens of thousands of clones, with more than 90% occurring once and the leading ten covering 0.3% to 0.5%. The chain employs TRBV4-2 and TRBJ2-1; perhaps TRBD2 as D (6 bases). Sequencing input: T cells isolated from PBMCs. The source of this sequence is a human donor in good health. Some clones in this sample may be carry-over from other donors' samples. Here the CDR3 DNA reads TGTGCCAGCAGCCCGGGGCGGGATCGCTATGAGCAGTTCTTC. Its translation is CASSPGRDRYEQFF.